These 10 T cell receptor beta chains share one sample of origin, sequenced in a study of CD8 T cells in Susac syndrome. RNA totalling about 0.5 to 1 ug underwent reverse transcription with random hexamers. Via MiXCR, TCRdb re-called the immunoSEQ multiplex PCR reads, giving one row per CDR3 protein. The data hold under 200,000 distinct CDR3 sequences, with 85% to 95% observed a single time. Specimen: CD8+ T cells from PBMCs. These receptors were collected from a human donor with multiple sclerosis.

This rearrangement joins TRBV5-4 to TRBJ2-2; no clear D gene. V lost 4 bases, J lost 7 bases, and 8 bases lay in between. Germline CDR1 SGHNT, CDR2 YYREEE (reference sequence). CDR3 length: 12 residues. CDR3 in amino acids: CASSGGDGELFF. The CDR3 DNA is TGTGCCAGCAGCGGTGGGGACGGGGAGCTGTTTTTT. Looking up the rest from reference TRBV5-4 and TRBJ2-2 gives the full variable domain: ETGVTQSPTHLIKTRGQQVTLRCSSQSGHNTVSWYQQALGQGPQFIFQYYREEENGRGNFPPRFSGLQFPNYSSELNVNALELDDSALYLCASSGGDGELFFGEGSRLTVL.

The gene calls are TRBV11-1 and TRBJ1-6; D perhaps matches TRBD1 (5 bases). CDR3 length: 17 residues. Between the trimmed V and J ends, which lost 6 bases and 8 bases, there was a span of 23 bases. The germline gives CDR1 SGHAT, CDR2 FQDESV (reference sequence). The DNA for the CDR3 is TGTGCCAGCAGTTTCGTCCCGTCGCCAGGGCCAGATTCACCCCTCCACTTT. Translating gives CASSFVPSPGPDSPLHF.

The chain carries TRBV20-1 and TRBJ2-7; D is unresolved. The CDR3 totals 14 residues. Germline CDR1 and CDR2: DFQATT and SNEGSKA (reference sequence). Trimming pared 3 bases from V and 6 bases from J, leaving 18 bases between. For the CDR3, the DNA is TGCAGTGCTAGTTCTGTTGGTATAGGGTTCGAGCAGTACTTC. This sequence encodes CSASSVGIGFEQYF.

This clonotype occurred once. The gene calls are TRBV20-1 and TRBJ1-6; D call uncertain. V was cut by 3 bases and J by 5 bases, with 11 bases left in between. CDR1 and CDR2 from the germline V gene are DFQATT and SNEGSKA (reference sequence). The CDR3 loop spans 14 amino acids. Written as DNA, the CDR3 is TGCAGTGCTAGGCCCCGGAGGAATAATTCACCCCTCCACTTT. Protein product: CSARPRRNNSPLHF.

The V gene is TRBV4-1, the J gene TRBJ2-7; 12 nucleotides match TRBD2. V was clipped by 8 bases and J by 1 base; unmatched bases: 6. The V gene's germline CDR1 is MGHRA and CDR2 YSYEKL. The CDR3 is 15 amino acids. CDR3 loop: CASWGGTSGSYEQYF. CDR3 nucleotides: TGCGCCAGCTGGGGGGGGACTAGCGGGTCCTACGAGCAGTACTTC.

This sequence joins TRBV12-5 and TRBJ2-4; TRBD1 is a possible D gene (5 bases). Deletions cut 3 bases from V and 6 bases from J, with 12 bases between. The germline CDR1 and CDR2 sequences are LGHNT and FRNRAP. The CDR3 totals 14 residues. Written as DNA, the CDR3 is TGTGCTAGTGGTTTAACCGACAGTACAAACATTCAGTACTTC. Translating it yields CASGLTDSTNIQYF.

This clonotype occurred once. This chain uses TRBV5-6 with TRBJ2-5, with D unclear. V dropped 4 bases and J dropped 2 bases, with 12 bases sitting between them. Per the germline V gene, CDR1 is SGHDT and CDR2 is YYEEEE. The CDR3 sequence is 14 residues long. The DNA of the CDR3 is TGTGCCAGCAGCCCCGTCCTGGAGCAAGAGACCCAGTACTTC. This encodes CASSPVLEQETQYF.

The CDR3, as DNA: TGTGCCAGCAGTGGGCAGGAGGTCCAAAAACTGTTTTTT. Translated, it gives CASSGQEVQKLFF. The genes are TRBV9 and TRBJ1-4; D is unclear. V was shortened by 5 bases and J by 9 bases, with 14 bases between the two germline ends. The CDR3 is made up of 13 amino acids. The germline V gene has CDR1 SGDLS and CDR2 YYNGEE.

The chain combines TRBV27 with TRBJ2-1; a weak D match, TRBD1 (5 bases). The CDR3 totals 15 residues. Trimming took 5 bases from V and 5 from J, leaving 16 bases between them. Germline CDR1 is MNHEY and CDR2 is SMNVEV (reference sequence). The CDR3: CASSPLADSNNEQFF. DNA of the CDR3: TGTGCCAGCAGTCCCCTGGCAGACAGTAACAATGAGCAGTTCTTC.

The chain links TRBV5-1 to TRBJ1-2; D is possibly TRBD1 (5 bases). Looked up from germline, CDR1 is SGHRS and CDR2 is YFSETQ. The germline V and J ends were trimmed by 2 bases and 6 bases, with 14 bases remaining between them. CDR3 length: 14 amino acids. The CDR3 DNA reads TGCGCCAGCAGCTTAAGTTTTGGAGGGGATGGCTACACCTTC. Translated: CASSLSFGGDGYTF.